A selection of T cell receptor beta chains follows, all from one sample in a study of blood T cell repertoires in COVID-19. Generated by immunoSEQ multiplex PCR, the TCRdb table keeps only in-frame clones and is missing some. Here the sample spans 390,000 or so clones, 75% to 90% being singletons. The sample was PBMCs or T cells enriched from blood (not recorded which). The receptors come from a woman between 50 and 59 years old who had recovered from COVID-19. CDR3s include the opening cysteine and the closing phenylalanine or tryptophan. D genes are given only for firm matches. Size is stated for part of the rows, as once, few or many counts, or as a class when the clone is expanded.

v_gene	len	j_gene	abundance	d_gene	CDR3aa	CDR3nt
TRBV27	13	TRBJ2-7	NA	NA	CASSLSETYEQYF	TGTGCCAGCAGTTTATCCGAGACCTACGAGCAGTACTTC
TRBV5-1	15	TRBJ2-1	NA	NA	CASSLGAGAAGEQFF	TGCGCCAGCAGCTTGGGGGCAGGGGCGGCGGGTGAGCAGTTCTTC
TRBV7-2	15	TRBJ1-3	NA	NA	CASSLISGAGNTIYF	TGTGCCAGCAGCTTAATTTCAGGGGCCGGAAACACCATATATTTT
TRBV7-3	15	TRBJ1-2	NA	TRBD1	CASSLSAGGETGYTF	TGTGCCAGCAGCTTATCGGCAGGGGGAGAGACTGGCTACACCTTC
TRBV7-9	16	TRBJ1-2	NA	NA	CASSLFGEGTGYGYTF	TGTGCCAGCAGCTTATTTGGGGAGGGTACGGGTTATGGCTACACCTTC
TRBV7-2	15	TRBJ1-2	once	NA	CASSLGTAPTYGYTF	TGTGCCAGCAGCTTAGGGACAGCCCCGACTTATGGCTACACCTTC
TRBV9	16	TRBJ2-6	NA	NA	CASSVAPLSGANVLTF	TGTGCCAGCAGCGTAGCCCCACTCTCTGGGGCCAACGTCCTGACTTTC
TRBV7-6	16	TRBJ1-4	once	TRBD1	CASSPGTGVTNEKLFF	TGTGCCAGCAGCCCGGGGACAGGAGTAACTAATGAAAAACTGTTTTTT
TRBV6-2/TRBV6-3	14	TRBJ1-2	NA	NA	CASRYGGGLYGYTF	TGTGCCAGCAGATACGGGGGAGGTTTGTATGGCTACACCTTC
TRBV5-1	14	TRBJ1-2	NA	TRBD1	CASSLGQGEDGYTF	TGCGCCAGCAGCTTGGGACAGGGGGAAGACGGCTACACCTTC
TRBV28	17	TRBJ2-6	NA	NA	CASSLDIGVAGANVLTF	TGTGCCAGCAGTTTGGACATAGGGGTTGCTGGGGCCAACGTCCTGACTTTC
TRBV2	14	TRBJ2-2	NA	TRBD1	CASKRDREYGELFF	TGTGCCAGCAAAAGGGACAGGGAGTACGGGGAGCTGTTTTTT
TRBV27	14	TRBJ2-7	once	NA	CASSLDGGNYEQYF	TGTGCCAGCAGTTTAGACGGCGGGAACTACGAGCAGTACTTC
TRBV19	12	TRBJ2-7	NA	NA	CASRGVAGEQYF	TGTGCCAGTAGGGGAGTCGCGGGGGAGCAGTACTTC
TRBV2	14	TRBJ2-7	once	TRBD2	CASRWTSGSYEQYF	TGTGCCAGCAGGTGGACTAGCGGGTCCTACGAGCAGTACTTC
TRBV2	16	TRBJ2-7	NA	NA	CASSVGHLTTSGEQYF	TGTGCCAGCAGTGTGGGACACCTAACAACTTCGGGCGAGCAGTACTTC
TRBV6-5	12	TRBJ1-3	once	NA	CATEQGRNTIYF	TGTGCCACGGAACAGGGCCGAAACACCATATATTTT
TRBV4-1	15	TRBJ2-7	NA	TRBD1	CASSQVQGAGYEQYF	TGCGCCAGCAGCCAAGTGCAGGGGGCAGGGTACGAGCAGTACTTC
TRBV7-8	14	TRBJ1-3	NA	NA	CASSGRRSGNTIYF	TGTGCCAGCAGCGGGAGGCGCTCTGGAAACACCATATATTTT
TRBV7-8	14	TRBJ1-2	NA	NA	CASSSTTDHYGYTF	TGTGCCAGCAGCTCAACGACAGATCACTATGGCTACACCTTC
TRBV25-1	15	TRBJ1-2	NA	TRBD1	CASSGIGTGDYGYTF	TGTGCCAGCAGTGGCATAGGGACAGGGGACTATGGCTACACCTTC
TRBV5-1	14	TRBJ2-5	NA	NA	CASSPAAQQETQYF	TGCGCCAGCAGCCCCGCAGCGCAACAAGAGACCCAGTACTTC
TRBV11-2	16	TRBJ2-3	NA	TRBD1	CASSRTGASSTDTQYF	TGTGCCAGCAGCCGGACAGGGGCTTCTTCCACAGATACGCAGTATTTT
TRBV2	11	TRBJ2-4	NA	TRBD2	CASGDYNIQYF	TGTGCCAGCGGGGACTATAACATTCAGTACTTC
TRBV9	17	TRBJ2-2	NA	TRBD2	CASSGGRGFMDTGELFF	TGTGCCAGCAGCGGCGGGAGGGGTTTTATGGACACCGGGGAGCTGTTTTTT
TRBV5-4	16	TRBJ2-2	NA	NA	CASSSNKGANTGELFF	TGTGCCAGCAGCTCAAACAAGGGGGCGAACACCGGGGAGCTGTTTTTT
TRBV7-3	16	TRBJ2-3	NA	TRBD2	CASSLIAGEKRDTQYF	TGTGCCAGCAGCTTAATAGCGGGAGAAAAACGGGATACGCAGTATTTT
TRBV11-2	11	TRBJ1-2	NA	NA	CASSELYGYTF	TGTGCCAGCAGCGAACTTTATGGCTACACCTTC
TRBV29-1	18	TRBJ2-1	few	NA	CSVAVPGRDTLPYNEQFF	TGCAGCGTCGCTGTCCCCGGCAGGGACACCCTCCCTTACAATGAGCAGTTCTTC
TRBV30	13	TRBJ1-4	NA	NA	CAWSITDWVELFF	TGTGCCTGGAGTATCACGGACTGGGTGGAACTGTTTTTT
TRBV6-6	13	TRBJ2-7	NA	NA	CASSYSEAYEQYF	TGTGCCAGCAGTTACTCGGAGGCCTACGAGCAGTACTTC
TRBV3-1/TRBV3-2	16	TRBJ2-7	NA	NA	CASSQDFSQGGYEQYF	TGTGCCAGCAGCCAAGACTTCAGCCAGGGTGGCTACGAGCAGTACTTC
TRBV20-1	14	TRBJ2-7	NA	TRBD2	CSASQREFPYEQYF	TGCAGTGCTAGTCAGCGGGAGTTCCCCTACGAGCAGTACTTC
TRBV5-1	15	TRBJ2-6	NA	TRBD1	CASSVQGVGANVLTF	TGCGCCAGCAGCGTACAGGGGGTTGGGGCCAACGTCCTGACTTTC
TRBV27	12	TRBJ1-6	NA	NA	CASGSGWAPLHF	TGTGCCAGCGGCAGCGGGTGGGCGCCCCTCCACTTT
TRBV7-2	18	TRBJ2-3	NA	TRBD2	CASSLEPGLAGFTDTQYF	TGTGCCAGCAGCTTAGAGCCGGGACTAGCGGGGTTCACAGATACGCAGTATTTT
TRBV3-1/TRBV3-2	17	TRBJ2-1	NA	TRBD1	CASSHGNRDRGLEEQFF	TGTGCCAGCAGCCACGGTAACCGGGACAGGGGGCTGGAGGAGCAGTTCTTC
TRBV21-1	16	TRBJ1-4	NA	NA	CASSKGVRGTNEKLFF	TGTGCCAGCAGCAAAGGAGTAAGGGGAACTAATGAAAAACTGTTTTTT
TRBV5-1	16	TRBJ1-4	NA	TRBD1	CASSLGGAGGGEKLFF	TGCGCCAGCAGCTTGGGGGGCGCAGGGGGCGGTGAAAAACTGTTTTTT
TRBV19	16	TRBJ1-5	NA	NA	CASSSGREVGNQPQHF	TGTGCCAGTTCCTCCGGGAGGGAGGTCGGCAATCAGCCCCAGCATTTT
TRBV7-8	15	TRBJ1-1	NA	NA	CASSLARSGNTEAFF	TGTGCCAGCAGCTTAGCCCGGTCTGGGAACACTGAAGCTTTCTTT
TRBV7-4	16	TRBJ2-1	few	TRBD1	CASSFMDRDSYNEQFF	TGTGCCAGCAGCTTCATGGACAGGGATTCCTACAATGAGCAGTTCTTC
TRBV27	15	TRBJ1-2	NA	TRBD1	CASRPGTGDLVGYTF	TGTGCCAGCAGACCAGGGACAGGGGACTTGGTTGGCTACACCTTC
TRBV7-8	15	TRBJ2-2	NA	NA	CASSLAVRGTGELFF	TGTGCCAGCAGCTTAGCGGTTCGAGGAACCGGGGAGCTGTTTTTT
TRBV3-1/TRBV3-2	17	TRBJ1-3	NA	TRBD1	CASSQVPNRGPGNTIYF	TGTGCCAGCAGCCAAGTCCCAAACAGGGGTCCCGGAAACACCATATATTTT
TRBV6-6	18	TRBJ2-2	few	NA	CASSPIRGRGGNTGELFF	TGTGCCAGCAGTCCCATCCGTGGACGGGGAGGAAACACCGGGGAGCTGTTTTTT
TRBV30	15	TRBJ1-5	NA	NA	CAWSVGSQGGQPQHF	TGTGCCTGGAGTGTCGGCTCACAGGGTGGTCAGCCCCAGCATTTT
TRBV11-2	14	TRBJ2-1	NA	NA	CASSLTGRRNEQFF	TGTGCCAGCAGCTTAACGGGGAGGCGCAATGAGCAGTTCTTC
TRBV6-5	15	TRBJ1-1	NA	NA	CASSPVPPSGTEAFF	TGTGCCAGCAGTCCTGTCCCACCCTCCGGCACTGAAGCTTTCTTT
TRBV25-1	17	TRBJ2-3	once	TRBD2	CASSESPTSGSLDTQYF	TGTGCCAGCAGTGAATCACCGACTAGCGGGAGTTTGGATACGCAGTATTTT
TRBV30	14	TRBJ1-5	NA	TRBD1	CAWSAGQHHQPQHF	TGTGCCTGGAGTGCGGGACAGCACCATCAGCCCCAGCATTTT
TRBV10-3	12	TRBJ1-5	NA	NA	CAISDVDQPQHF	TGTGCCATCAGTGATGTCGATCAGCCCCAGCATTTT
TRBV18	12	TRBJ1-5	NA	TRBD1	CASSTGQQPQHF	TGTGCCAGCTCGACAGGGCAACAGCCCCAGCATTTT
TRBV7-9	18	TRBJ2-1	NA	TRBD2	CASSLVEGLVGGDNEQFF	TGTGCCAGCAGCTTAGTCGAGGGCCTAGTCGGGGGGGACAATGAGCAGTTCTTC
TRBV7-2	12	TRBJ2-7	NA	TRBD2	CASSLLSSGRYF	TGTGCCAGCAGCTTACTATCTAGCGGTCGGTACTTC